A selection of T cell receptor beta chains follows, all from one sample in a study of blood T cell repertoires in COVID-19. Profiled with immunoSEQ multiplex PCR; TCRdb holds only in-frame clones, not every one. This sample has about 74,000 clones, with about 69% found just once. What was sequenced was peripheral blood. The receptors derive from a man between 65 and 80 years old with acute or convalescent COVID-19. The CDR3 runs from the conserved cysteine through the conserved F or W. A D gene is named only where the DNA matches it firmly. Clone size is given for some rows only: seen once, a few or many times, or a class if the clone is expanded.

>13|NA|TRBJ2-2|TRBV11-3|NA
CASSDYNTGELFF
TGTGCCAGCAGCGACTATAACACCGGGGAGCTGTTTTTT
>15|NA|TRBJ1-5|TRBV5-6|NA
CASSPGGGPNQPQHF
TGTGCCAGCAGCCCCGGGGGGGGACCCAATCAGCCCCAGCATTTT
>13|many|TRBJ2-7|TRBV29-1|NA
CSVVQGPLSEQYF
TGCAGCGTTGTACAGGGACCCCTGAGCGAGCAGTACTTC
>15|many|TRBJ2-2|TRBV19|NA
CASSRQRSRAGELFF
TGTGCCAGTAGTCGACAGAGGAGCAGGGCCGGGGAGCTGTTTTTT
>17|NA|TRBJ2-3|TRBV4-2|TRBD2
CASSQDNSGSSTDTQYF
TGTGCCAGCAGCCAAGATAATAGCGGGAGCAGCACAGATACGCAGTATTTT
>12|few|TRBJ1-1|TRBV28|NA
CASSFERGLAFF
TGTGCCAGCAGTTTTGAGAGGGGGTTGGCTTTCTTT
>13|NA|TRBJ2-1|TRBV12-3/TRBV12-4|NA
CASRTTRFHEQFF
TGTGCCAGCAGGACAACCAGGTTCCATGAGCAGTTCTTC
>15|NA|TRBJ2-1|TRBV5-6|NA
CASSLGGNSYNEQFF
TGTGCCAGCAGCTTGGGCGGGAACTCCTACAATGAGCAGTTCTTC
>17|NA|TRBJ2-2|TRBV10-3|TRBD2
CAIRRGSEGLMTGELFF
TGTGCCATCAGGCGCGGGAGTGAGGGACTTATGACCGGGGAGCTGTTTTTT
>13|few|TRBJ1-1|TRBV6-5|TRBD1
CASIRRGLTEAFF
TGTGCCAGCATTAGGAGGGGGCTCACTGAAGCTTTCTTT
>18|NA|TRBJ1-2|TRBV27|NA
CASSLAPGGGDSSYGYTF
TGTGCCAGCAGTTTAGCACCCGGGGGAGGGGACTCCTCCTATGGCTACACCTTC
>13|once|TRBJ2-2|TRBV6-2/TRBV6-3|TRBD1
CASSRQGSGELFF
TGTGCCAGCAGTCGACAGGGGTCCGGGGAGCTGTTTTTT
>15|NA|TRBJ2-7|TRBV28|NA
CASSFGGRERYEQYF
TGTGCCAGCAGTTTTGGGGGGCGGGAGCGGTACGAGCAGTACTTC
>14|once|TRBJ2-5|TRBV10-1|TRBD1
CASSEWQGAGTQYF
TGCGCCAGCAGTGAATGGCAGGGGGCCGGGACCCAGTACTTC
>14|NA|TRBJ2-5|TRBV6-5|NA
CASRLRGGQETQYF
TGTGCCAGCAGGCTGCGGGGAGGCCAAGAGACCCAGTACTTC
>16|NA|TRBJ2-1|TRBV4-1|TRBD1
CASSQQETGGWNEQFF
TGCGCCAGCAGCCAACAAGAGACAGGGGGTTGGAATGAGCAGTTCTTC
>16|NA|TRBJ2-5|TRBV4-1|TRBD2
CASSQDFSGVQETQYF
TGCGCCAGCAGCCAAGATTTTAGCGGGGTCCAAGAGACCCAGTACTTC
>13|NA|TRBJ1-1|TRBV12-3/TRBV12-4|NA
CASNPTVNTEAFF
TGTGCCAGCAACCCGACAGTGAACACTGAAGCTTTCTTT
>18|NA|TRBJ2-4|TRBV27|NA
CASSFGFNEGGPKNIQYF
TGTGCCAGCAGTTTTGGCTTTAATGAGGGAGGTCCCAAAAACATTCAGTACTTC
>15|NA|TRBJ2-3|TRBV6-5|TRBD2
CASLPSGSYRDTQYF
TGTGCCAGCCTCCCTAGCGGGAGTTACCGAGATACGCAGTATTTT
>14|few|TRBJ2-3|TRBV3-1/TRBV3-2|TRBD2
CASSQVLASDTQYF
TGTGCCAGCAGCCAAGTACTAGCGTCAGATACGCAGTATTTT
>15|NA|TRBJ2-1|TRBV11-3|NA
CASSLRGSSYNEQFF
TGTGCCAGCAGCCTTAGGGGGAGCTCCTACAATGAGCAGTTCTTC
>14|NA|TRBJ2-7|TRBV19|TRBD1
CASSMTGGDYEQYF
TGTGCCAGTAGTATGACAGGGGGCGACTACGAGCAGTACTTC
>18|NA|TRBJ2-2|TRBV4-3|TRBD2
CASSQTGLAGLNTGELFF
TGCGCCAGCAGCCAAACGGGACTAGCGGGGTTAAACACCGGGGAGCTGTTTTTT
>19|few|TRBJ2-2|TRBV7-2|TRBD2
CASSPLPSGRFLATGELFF
TGTGCCAGCAGCCCCCTTCCTAGCGGGAGGTTCTTGGCGACCGGGGAGCTGTTTTTT
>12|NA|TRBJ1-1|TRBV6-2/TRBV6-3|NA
CASSRSSTEAFF
TGTGCCAGCAGTCGATCGAGCACTGAAGCTTTCTTT
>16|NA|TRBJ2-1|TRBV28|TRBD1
CASSFYGQGRASEQFF
TGTGCCAGCAGTTTCTATGGACAGGGCCGAGCGAGTGAGCAGTTCTTC
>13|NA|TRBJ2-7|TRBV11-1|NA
CASSLAVTYEQYF
TGTGCCAGCAGCTTGGCCGTCACCTACGAGCAGTACTTC
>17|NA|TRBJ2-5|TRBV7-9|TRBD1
CASSSTDRGGLQETQYF
TGTGCCAGCAGCTCTACCGACAGGGGGGGACTCCAAGAGACCCAGTACTTC
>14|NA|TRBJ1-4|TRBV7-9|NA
CASSETAFNEKLFF
TGTGCCAGCAGTGAGACAGCTTTTAATGAAAAACTGTTTTTT
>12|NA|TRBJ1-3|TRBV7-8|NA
CASSPLGNTIYF
TGTGCCAGCAGCCCCCTGGGAAACACCATATATTTT
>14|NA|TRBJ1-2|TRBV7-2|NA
CASSLDNRAAGYTF
TGTGCCAGCAGCTTAGATAACAGGGCGGCTGGCTACACCTTC
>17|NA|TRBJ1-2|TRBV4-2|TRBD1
CASSQVGIGDRGDGYTF
TGTGCCAGCAGCCAAGTGGGTATTGGGGACAGGGGGGATGGCTACACCTTC
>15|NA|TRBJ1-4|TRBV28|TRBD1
CASSLSGGTNEKLFF
TGTGCCAGCAGTTTATCAGGGGGCACCAATGAAAAACTGTTTTTT
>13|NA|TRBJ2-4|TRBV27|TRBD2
CASSQQGLAVQYF
TGTGCCAGCAGTCAACAGGGACTAGCGGTCCAGTACTTC
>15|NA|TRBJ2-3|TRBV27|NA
CASSVTTTSTDTQYF
TGTGCCAGCAGTGTAACAACGACTAGCACAGATACGCAGTATTTT
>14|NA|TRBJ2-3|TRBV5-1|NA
CASTSAPRTDTQYF
TGCGCCAGCACCTCGGCCCCCAGGACAGATACGCAGTATTTT
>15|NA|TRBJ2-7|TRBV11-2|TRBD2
CASSVARGGGAEQYF
TGTGCCAGCAGCGTCGCCCGCGGGGGTGGGGCCGAGCAGTACTTC
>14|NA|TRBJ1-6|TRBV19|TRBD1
CASRFTGAGSPLHF
TGTGCCAGTAGATTTACAGGGGCCGGTTCACCCCTCCACTTT
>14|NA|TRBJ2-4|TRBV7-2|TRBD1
CASSSGQGAVIQYF
TGTGCCAGCAGCTCTGGACAGGGGGCTGTCATTCAGTACTTC
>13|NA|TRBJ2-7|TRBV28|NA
CASRWTGTYEQYF
TGTGCCAGCAGGTGGACTGGGACCTACGAGCAGTACTTC
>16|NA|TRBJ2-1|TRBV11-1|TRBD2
CASTPGDYLSYNEQFF
TGTGCCAGCACACCGGGGGACTACCTCTCCTACAATGAGCAGTTCTTC
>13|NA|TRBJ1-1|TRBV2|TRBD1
CASKGQGGTEAFF
TGTGCCAGCAAAGGACAGGGCGGCACTGAAGCTTTCTTT
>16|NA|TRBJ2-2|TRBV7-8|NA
CASSLAPTVRSGELFF
TGTGCCAGCAGCTTAGCGCCGACCGTGAGGTCCGGGGAGCTGTTTTTT
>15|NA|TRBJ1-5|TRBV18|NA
CASSPQGVSGQPQHF
TGTGCCAGCTCACCACAGGGGGTCTCCGGTCAGCCCCAGCATTTT
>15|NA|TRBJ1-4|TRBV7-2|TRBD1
CASSLRTGWGEKLFF
TGTGCCAGCAGCTTACGGACAGGCTGGGGTGAAAAACTGTTTTTT
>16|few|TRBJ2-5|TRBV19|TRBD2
CASSLPGTSGTVTQYF
TGTGCCAGTAGTCTGCCCGGGACTAGCGGGACCGTGACCCAGTACTTC